These 18 T cell receptor beta chains came from one sample sequenced in a study of cytomegalovirus exposure and HLA in healthy donors. PCR involved 60 Vbeta and 13 Jbeta primers. Data came from immunoSEQ multiplex PCR; TCRdb stores just in-frame clones and leaves some out. Here the sample spans about 200,000 clones, roughly 85% being singletons. Sequencing was done on a sample of PBMCs. These receptors originate from a woman aged 45-65 years in good health and CMV-seronegative.

The chain links TRBV9 to TRBJ1-4; a possible D gene is TRBD1 (6 bases). V was shortened by 4 bases and J by 4 bases, with 14 bases between the two germline ends. The CDR3 loop spans 15 amino acids. Germline-derived CDR1 and CDR2 are SGDLS and YYNGEE. CDR3 sequence reads: CASSPRGAINEKLFF. The CDR3 bases are TGTGCCAGCAGCCCCCGGGGGGCGATTAATGAAAAACTGTTTTTT.

This chain links TRBV27 with TRBJ2-7; unclear D gene. This CDR3 spans 11 amino acids. CDR1 and CDR2 from the germline V gene are MNHEY and SMNVEV (reference sequence). The ends were cut back, 4 bases at V and 2 bases at J, with 3 bases in the middle. The CDR3 DNA reads as TGTGCCAGCAGTTCCGCCTACGAGCAGTACTTC. Translating gives CASSSAYEQYF.

This rearrangement joins TRBV28 to TRBJ1-2; 9 nucleotides line up with TRBD1. The CDR3 is 13 residues long. With V trimmed by 10 bases and J by 4 bases, 7 bases remained unmatched. The germline V gene encodes CDR1 MDHEN and CDR2 SYDVKM. The chain's CDR3 is CAITGGRGYGYTF. The CDR3 coding sequence is TGTGCCATTACAGGGGGCCGGGGCTATGGCTACACCTTC.

The rearrangement links TRBV27 to TRBJ1-2, with D possibly TRBD1 on 6 matching bases. There are 15 residues in the CDR3. Per germline, CDR1 MNHEY and CDR2 SMNVEV (reference sequence). Between the trimmed V and J ends, which lost 5 bases and 2 bases, there was a span of 15 bases. The CDR3 is CASSPWDTPNYGYTF. The CDR3 nucleotides read TGTGCCAGCAGTCCCTGGGACACCCCAAACTATGGCTACACCTTC.

The J gene is TRBJ2-7, the V gene TRBV18; D ambiguous. This CDR3 has 14 residues. Trimming left V 2 bases short and J 3 bases short, with 11 bases between. Germline loops: CDR1 KGHSH, CDR2 LQKENI. The CDR3 protein is CASSPGWPNYEQYF. The CDR3 DNA reads as TGTGCCAGCTCACCAGGCTGGCCCAACTACGAGCAGTACTTC.

The chain links TRBV2 to TRBJ2-3; TRBD2 agrees at 12 bases. The V and J ends lost 8 bases and 5 bases, in that order; junction bases with no gene match: 5. This CDR3 has 14 residues. The germline CDR1 and CDR2 sequences are SNHLY and FYNNEI. The CDR3 nucleotides read TGTGCCAGCGGGCTAGCGGGAGGGATAGATACGCAGTATTTT. It encodes CASGLAGGIDTQYF.

The table lists this clone with a few counts. The chain recombines TRBV6-6 with TRBJ2-7, with a tentative D call TRBD2 (6 bases). This CDR3 is built from 14 residues. With 3 bases removed from V and 0 bases from J, the gap between germline ends came to 9 bases. The germline gives CDR1 MNHNY, CDR2 SVGAGI (reference sequence). CDR3 nucleotide sequence: TGTGCCAGCAGTTATCTCGGGGGCTCCTACGAGCAGTACTTC. It codes for CASSYLGGSYEQYF.

The chain carries TRBV7-7 and TRBJ2-3, with D possibly TRBD1 on 6 matching bases. The CDR3 totals 15 residues. Trimming cost V 5 bases and J 4 bases, with 16 bases left between them. Germline V gene lookup returns CDR1 SSHAT and CDR2 FNYEAQ (reference sequence). The CDR3 protein is CASSPSGGASDTQYF. CDR3 nucleotides: TGTGCCAGCAGCCCCAGTGGGGGCGCATCAGATACGCAGTATTTT. The complete variable domain, with remaining parts taken from reference TRBV7-7 and TRBJ2-3, reads GAGVSQSPRYKVTKRGQDVTLRCDPISSHATLYWYQQALGQGPEFLTYFNYEAQPDKSGLPSDRFSAERPEGSISTLTIQRTEQRDSAMYRCASSPSGGASDTQYFGPGTRLTVL.

The gene calls are TRBV28 and TRBJ1-4; D is unresolved. CDR1 MDHEN and CDR2 SYDVKM come from the germline V gene. V dropped 1 base and J dropped 6 bases, with 12 bases sitting between them. This CDR3 region has 15 residues. CDR3 DNA: TGTGCCAGCAGTTTATCGGGAAGAGTCGATGAAAAACTGTTTTTT. Its translation: CASSLSGRVDEKLFF.

There are a few counts of this clone. CDR3 residues: CASSMLLGGSYEQYF. The CDR3 nucleotides are TGTGCCAGTAGTATGTTACTGGGCGGGAGCTACGAGCAGTACTTC. The rearrangement uses TRBV19 and TRBJ2-7; 7 nucleotides align to TRBD2. V lost 3 bases and J lost 3; bases outside the gene matches: 8. The CDR3 covers 15 residues. Per the germline V gene, CDR1 is LNHDA and CDR2 is SQIVND (reference sequence).

This clone turned up a few times. The rearrangement links TRBV28 to TRBJ1-2; tentative D call: TRBD1 (5 bases). Germline lookup yields CDR1 MDHEN and CDR2 SYDVKM. V was trimmed by 2 bases and J by 4 bases, leaving 11 bases between them. The CDR3 is 14 amino acids. This CDR3 reads CASSLKGRVYGYTF. The CDR3 nucleotides read TGTGCCAGCAGTTTAAAGGGGCGCGTCTATGGCTACACCTTC.

The chain links TRBV28 to TRBJ2-5, with 14 bases fitting TRBD2. J was trimmed by 3 bases and V by 5 bases; bases with no gene match: 11. Germline V gene lookup returns CDR1 MDHEN and CDR2 SYDVKM. The CDR3 is made up of 18 amino acids. The CDR3 here is CASSGTGTSGRSKETQYF. Written as DNA, the CDR3 is TGTGCCAGCAGTGGGACAGGGACTAGCGGGAGATCCAAAGAGACCCAGTACTTC.

This clone was seen a single time. This chain uses TRBV18 with TRBJ1-5, with TRBD1 matching over 7 bases. Germline V gives CDR1 KGHSH, CDR2 LQKENI. J gave up 5 bases and V 5 bases, and 12 bases lay outside the gene matches. The CDR3 is made up of 16 amino acids. CDR3 in amino acids: CASSITGTVDDQPQHF. The CDR3 nucleotides read TGTGCCAGCTCAATAACAGGGACAGTCGACGATCAGCCCCAGCATTTT.

The rearrangement joins TRBV6-6 to TRBJ2-5, with D possibly being TRBD2 (7 bases). The V gene lost 4 bases and the J gene lost 2 bases, with 11 bases spanning the gap. Germline CDR1 is MNHNY and CDR2 is SVGAGI (reference sequence). This CDR3 has 14 amino acids. The CDR3 loop reads CASSFGRGQETQYF. CDR3 DNA: TGTGCCAGCAGTTTTGGGAGGGGGCAAGAGACCCAGTACTTC.

The chain combines TRBV6-5 with TRBJ2-3, with 10 bases matching TRBD2. V was pared by 6 bases and J by 4 bases, with 4 bases of the junction left unmatched. The CDR3 is made up of 14 amino acids. Per the germline V gene, CDR1 is MNHEY and CDR2 is SVGAGI. The CDR3 sequence: CASRDSGRPDTQYF. The CDR3 bases are TGTGCCAGCAGAGATAGCGGGAGGCCAGATACGCAGTATTTT.

CDR3 region: CASSLDGGSGELFF. The CDR3, as DNA: TGTGCCAGCAGCTTAGACGGCGGATCCGGGGAGCTGTTTTTT. The chain couples TRBV11-3 to TRBJ2-2; D ambiguous. The CDR3 totals 14 residues. The germline V and J ends were trimmed by 0 bases and 6 bases, with 8 bases remaining between them. The germline gives CDR1 SGHNT, CDR2 YENEEA.

The chain carries TRBV7-2 and TRBJ1-2, with D tentatively TRBD1 (5 bases). From germline, CDR1 is SGHTA and CDR2 FQGNSA. This CDR3 has 14 amino acids. The V gene lost 4 bases and the J gene lost 5 bases, with 14 bases spanning the gap. CDR3 sequence: CASSYFREGYGYTF. In nucleotides, the CDR3 is TGTGCCAGCAGCTACTTCAGGGAAGGGTATGGCTACACCTTC.

CDR3 sequence: CASSVSGTGAIQPQHF. CDR3 nucleotides: TGTGCCAGCAGCGTCTCGGGGACAGGGGCGATTCAGCCCCAGCATTTT. V is TRBV7-2 and J is TRBJ1-5; 10 nucleotides agree with TRBD1. CDR3 length equals 16 residues. CDR1 and CDR2 from the germline V gene are SGHTA and FQGNSA. J was trimmed by 6 bases and V by 5 bases; bases with no gene match: 10.